This T cell receptor (beta chain) was recorded in a study of PD-1 blockade in classical Hodgkin lymphoma. Study-level findings and limits: Significant TCR diversity gains by C4D1 occurred in CD4+ but not CD8+ cells. A reduction in baseline TCR diversity was reportedly seen in newly diagnosed patients relative to healthy donors. Diversity similar to that of newly diagnosed patients was seen at baseline in complete responders.

Stated time point: cycle 4 day 1 (C4D1), after six to seven weeks of nivolumab. Every patient relapsed after autologous stem cell transplantation, and brentuximab vedotin exposure varied. After PBMCs were thawed, their CD8+ T cells were isolated by magnetic negative selection. Clones were read by immunoSEQ multiplex PCR, and TCRdb kept only the in-frame ones, dropping some. Of roughly 10,000 clones listed, less than 80% were seen once; the top ten hold roughly 10%. Regarding this clone: Its antigen is unknown.

Germline V CDR1 and CDR2: SGDLS, YYNGEE. V trimming: 0 bases; J trimming: 6 bases; junction bases outside the gene matches: 5. The CDR3 is 15 amino acids. The sequences come from CD8+ T cells from blood, collected before the fourth cycle of nivolumab. V is TRBV9 and J is TRBJ2-1; 8 bases are a match to TRBD2. The sequence derives from a human donor with classical Hodgkin lymphoma. CDR3 amino acids: CASSVEAGASNEQFF. DNA for the CDR3: TGTGCCAGCAGCGTAGAAGCGGGAGCGAGCAATGAGCAGTTCTTC.